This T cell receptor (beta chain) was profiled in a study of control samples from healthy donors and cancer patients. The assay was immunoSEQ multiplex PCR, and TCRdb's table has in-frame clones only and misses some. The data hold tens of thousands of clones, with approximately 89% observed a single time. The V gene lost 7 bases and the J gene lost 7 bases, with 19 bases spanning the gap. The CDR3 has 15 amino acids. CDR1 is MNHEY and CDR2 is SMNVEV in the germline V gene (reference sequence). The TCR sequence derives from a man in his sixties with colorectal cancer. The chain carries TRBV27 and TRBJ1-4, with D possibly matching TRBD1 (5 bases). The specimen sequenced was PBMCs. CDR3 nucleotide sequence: TGTGCCAGCACCAAGTTTAGGGGCCAGGGTGAAAAACTGTTTTTT. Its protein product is CASTKFRGQGEKLFF. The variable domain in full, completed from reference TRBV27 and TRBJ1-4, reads EAQVTQNPRYLITVTGKKLTVTCSQNMNHEYMSWYRQDPGLGLRQIYYSMNVEVTDKGDVPEGYKVSRKEKRNFPLILESPSPNQTSLYFCASTKFRGQGEKLFFGSGTQLSVL.